This T cell receptor beta chain is drawn from a study of T cells in localized non-small cell lung cancer. The study's findings and limits: Exceeding tumor, uninvolved adjacent lung had the highest T cell clonality. One tumor region alone was sequenced, and heterogeneity therefore remains possible.

The repertoire was sequenced with immunoSEQ multiplex PCR; TCRdb's copy has only in-frame clones and lacks some. The data contain tens of thousands of clones, roughly 86% of them singletons. The germline gives CDR1 MNHNS, CDR2 SASEGT. V shed 5 bases and J shed 2 bases, with 6 bases lying between them. This CDR3 has 12 residues. Remarks on this clone: Its target is not known.

The clonotype comes from a female donor with stage II lung adenocarcinoma. The material was PBMCs, obtained before any cancer treatment. The chain combines TRBV6-1 with TRBJ1-1; D is unresolved. The CDR3: CASSLVNTEAFF. The DNA of the CDR3 is TGTGCCAGCAGTTTAGTCAACACTGAAGCTTTCTTT.